This T cell receptor beta chain emerged from a study of OX40 agonist ivuxolimab in advanced cancers. Whole-study context: The eligibility criteria allowed prior anti-PD-1, anti-PD-L1 or anti-CTLA-4 therapy, and around 40% had some.

There are 14 residues in the CDR3. Germline V gives CDR1 SQVTM, CDR2 ANQGSEA. V shed 3 bases and J shed 3 bases, with 15 bases lying between them. Repertoires were generated with immunoSEQ multiplex PCR, while TCRdb's copy carries only in-frame clones and drops some. The table includes around 74,000 clones, 70% to 85% detected once. General observations from the study: Dosing at 0.1 to 3.0 mg/kg was accompanied by clonal expansion of CD4+ and CD8+ blood T cells by week 6. Fewer expanded clones were found on average in CD4+ than in CD8+ T cells. Antigen specificity was not determined for the expanded peripheral T cells.

As regards this clone: The antigen remains undetermined.

The clonotype comes from an adult with an advanced solid tumor such as melanoma, head and neck, liver or kidney cancer. The chain recombines TRBV29-1 with TRBJ2-7; a possible D gene is TRBD2 (6 bases). Sample: CD4+ or CD8+ T cells sorted from blood, taken in a trial of the OX40 agonist ivuxolimab. CDR3 sequence: CSVDGVAGSYEQYF. CDR3 in DNA: TGCAGCGTTGACGGGGTGGCGGGAAGCTACGAGCAGTACTTC.